The 19 T cell receptor beta chains below were found in one sample sequenced in a study of blood T cell repertoires in COVID-19. Measured with immunoSEQ multiplex PCR; TCRdb has only the in-frame clones, and not every one. The sample carries 30,000 to 40,000 clones, about 78% recorded once. The sample was peripheral blood. These receptors came from a woman in her fifties or sixties with acute or convalescent COVID-19.

The chain recombines TRBV18 with TRBJ1-1; the D gene is possibly TRBD1 (5 bases). The V gene lost 6 bases and the J gene lost 6 bases, with 8 bases spanning the gap. CDR3 length: 11 amino acids. CDR1 is KGHSH, CDR2 LQKENI, per germline. CDR3 region: CASSWGAEAFF. The DNA of the CDR3 is TGTGCCAGCTCTTGGGGCGCTGAAGCTTTCTTT.

This chain links TRBV30 with TRBJ1-5; TRBD1 matches 8 bases. V lost 3 bases to trimming and J lost 4 bases; unmatched junction nucleotides: 14. Looked up from germline, CDR1 is GTSNPN and CDR2 is SVGIG (reference sequence). This CDR3 contains 17 residues. The CDR3 spells CAWSSLRAGGVNQPQHF. The CDR3 DNA sequence: TGTGCCTGGAGCTCCCTGCGGGCAGGGGGCGTGAATCAGCCCCAGCATTTT.

This clone occurred once. The chain uses TRBV11-2 and TRBJ1-2; D gene unclear. Germline CDR1 is SGHAT and CDR2 is FQNNGV. The CDR3 consists of 13 residues. V lost 8 bases and J lost 8, with 18 bases in between. The CDR3: CASRDMAIEGYTF. The DNA for the CDR3 is TGTGCCAGCCGAGACATGGCAATCGAGGGCTACACCTTC.

The chain uses TRBV12-3 or TRBV12-4 and TRBJ1-3; D unclear. This CDR3 has 13 amino acids. V shed 6 bases and J shed 4 bases, with 10 bases lying between them. CDR3 protein: CASSVSGGNTIYF. The CDR3 bases are TGTGCCAGCAGCGTATCAGGCGGAAACACCATATATTTT.

The chain joins TRBV5-6 to TRBJ1-2; D remains ambiguous. Germline lookup yields CDR1 SGHDT and CDR2 YYEEEE. The CDR3 has 17 amino acids. The V end lost 1 base, the J end lost 3 bases, and 19 bases lay between the germline ends. The CDR3 DNA sequence: TGTGCCAGCAGCTTGTGGGCAGATCTTTGGGTAGACTATGGCTACACCTTC. It is translated as CASSLWADLWVDYGYTF.

This clone was counted between two and nine times. The junction departs from germline at one end; a sequencing error may be responsible. V is TRBV3-1 (or the pseudogene TRBV3-2) and J is TRBJ1-1; 8 bases line up with TRBD1. The CDR3 length is 16 residues. Germline V gives CDR1 LGHDT, CDR2 YNNKEL (reference sequence). The CDR3 region is CASIQGQGAAGTEAFF. In nucleotides, the CDR3 is TGTGCCAGCATCCAAGGGCAGGGGGCGGCGGGCACTGAAGCTTTCTTT.

This clone was picked up a small number of times. The rearrangement links TRBV30 to TRBJ1-2, with no clear D. Germline V gene sequence: CDR1 GTSNPN, CDR2 SVGIG (reference sequence). The V end was cut by 3 bases, the J end by 7 bases, with 15 bases between. The CDR3 runs 13 residues. The CDR3 bases are TGTGCCTGGAGGTTCATAGGATCGGGTGGCTACACCTTC. Residues: CAWRFIGSGGYTF.

By sample share, this clone is medium-sized. This chain connects TRBV29-1 to TRBJ2-7; maybe TRBD1 (5 bases). With 6 bases removed from V and 2 bases from J, the gap between germline ends came to 14 bases. The CDR3 loop spans 13 amino acids. Germline CDR1 is SQVTM and CDR2 is ANQGSEA. The CDR3 loop is CSVQGRGTYEQYF. The CDR3 DNA reads as TGCAGCGTCCAGGGAAGGGGTACCTACGAGCAGTACTTC.

This clone was recorded a few times. V gene TRBV7-9 combines with J gene TRBJ1-4; 7 nucleotides line up with TRBD1. V shed 5 bases, J shed 4 bases, and the junction held 7 bases outside the gene matches. Germline lookup yields CDR1 SEHNR and CDR2 FQNEAQ (reference sequence). CDR3 size: 15 residues. CDR3 bases: TGTGCCAGCAGCCACCTCCGGGACAGTAATGAAAAACTGTTTTTT. Its translation: CASSHLRDSNEKLFF.

The chain combines TRBV18 with TRBJ2-7, with TRBD2 matching over 14 bases. This CDR3 is built from 16 residues. The junction had 4 bases not matched to a gene; V was cut back by 4 bases and J by 2 bases. Germline loops: CDR1 KGHSH, CDR2 LQKENI. The CDR3 DNA follows: TGTGCCAGCTCACTCAGGACTAGCGGGGGGACCTACGAGCAGTACTTC. Translation gives CASSLRTSGGTYEQYF.

J is TRBJ1-1 and V is TRBV6-5; D perhaps matches TRBD1 (6 bases). Germline V gene lookup returns CDR1 MNHEY and CDR2 SVGAGI. The CDR3 contains 15 residues. Trimming took off 6 bases at V and 7 bases at J, with 21 bases between the two ends. The CDR3 loop reads CASSLTRGTPLEAFF. CDR3 sequence (DNA): TGTGCCAGCAGCTTAACAAGGGGGACCCCCCTTGAAGCTTTCTTT.

The CDR3 protein is CAISESASYNEQFF. Written as DNA, the CDR3 is TGTGCCATCAGTGAGTCCGCTAGCTACAATGAGCAGTTCTTC. This chain connects TRBV10-3 to TRBJ2-1; D not resolved. CDR1 and CDR2 (germline): ENHRY, SYGVKD. The germline V and J ends were trimmed by 0 bases and 3 bases, with 6 bases remaining between them. The CDR3 runs 14 residues.

The V and J genes are TRBV2 and TRBJ1-1; D might be TRBD1 (6 bases). Looked up from germline, CDR1 is SNHLY and CDR2 is FYNNEI. Trimming removed 6 bases at V and 1 base at J, with 15 bases between. This CDR3 is 15 amino acids long. CDR3 sequence reads: CASRSTGPENTEAFF. The CDR3 DNA is TGTGCCAGCAGAAGTACAGGGCCGGAGAACACTGAAGCTTTCTTT.

The V gene is TRBV18, the J gene TRBJ1-4; D possibly corresponds to TRBD1 (6 bases). The CDR3 covers 15 residues. The germline CDR1 and CDR2 sequences are KGHSH and LQKENI. V was clipped by 4 bases and J by 5 bases, with 14 bases between them. The DNA of the CDR3 is TGTGCCAGCTCACAACAGGGCGGATCGAATGAAAAACTGTTTTTT. It encodes CASSQQGGSNEKLFF.

The chain joins TRBV20-1 to TRBJ2-3; TRBD2 agrees at 12 bases. Germline CDR1 DFQATT, CDR2 SNEGSKA (reference sequence). Losses at the gene ends were 3 bases for V and 4 bases for J; bases not matched to a gene: 11. The CDR3 length is 17 residues. CDR3 loop: CSASASGGASGADTQYF. Written as DNA, the CDR3 is TGCAGTGCTAGTGCTAGCGGGGGGGCCTCTGGGGCAGATACGCAGTATTTT.

The chain links TRBV9 to TRBJ2-7, with D perhaps TRBD2 (6 bases). The V and J ends lost 0 bases and 0 bases respectively, with 10 bases between them. The CDR3 has 15 residues. Per germline, CDR1 SGDLS and CDR2 YYNGEE. The chain's CDR3 is CASSVGGGLSYEQYF. Here the CDR3 DNA reads TGTGCCAGCAGCGTAGGGGGAGGACTCTCCTACGAGCAGTACTTC.

This chain joins TRBV6-5 and TRBJ1-2, with D hard to call. Germline CDR1 and CDR2: MNHEY and SVGAGI. Trimming cost V 6 bases and J 0 bases, with 11 bases left between them. CDR3 length: 14 amino acids. The DNA of the CDR3 is TGTGCCAGCAGATCGGCAGGATCTAACTATGGCTACACCTTC. Residues: CASRSAGSNYGYTF.

The rearrangement joins TRBV10-3 to TRBJ2-5; D remains ambiguous. With 0 bases removed from V and 5 bases from J, the gap between germline ends came to 4 bases. This CDR3 has 12 amino acids. From germline, CDR1 is ENHRY and CDR2 SYGVKD. The CDR3, as DNA: TGTGCCATCAGTGAGTCACGGGAGACCCAGTACTTC. Translated: CAISESRETQYF.

The J gene is TRBJ2-3, the V gene TRBV4-1; 7 nucleotides align to TRBD1. The ends lost 4 bases at V and 6 bases at J; junction bases unmatched: 7. Germline V gives CDR1 MGHRA, CDR2 YSYEKL. The CDR3 has 14 amino acids. The DNA for the CDR3 is TGCGCCAGCAGCCCCCGACAGGGTAAGGATACGCAGTATTTT. Translated: CASSPRQGKDTQYF.